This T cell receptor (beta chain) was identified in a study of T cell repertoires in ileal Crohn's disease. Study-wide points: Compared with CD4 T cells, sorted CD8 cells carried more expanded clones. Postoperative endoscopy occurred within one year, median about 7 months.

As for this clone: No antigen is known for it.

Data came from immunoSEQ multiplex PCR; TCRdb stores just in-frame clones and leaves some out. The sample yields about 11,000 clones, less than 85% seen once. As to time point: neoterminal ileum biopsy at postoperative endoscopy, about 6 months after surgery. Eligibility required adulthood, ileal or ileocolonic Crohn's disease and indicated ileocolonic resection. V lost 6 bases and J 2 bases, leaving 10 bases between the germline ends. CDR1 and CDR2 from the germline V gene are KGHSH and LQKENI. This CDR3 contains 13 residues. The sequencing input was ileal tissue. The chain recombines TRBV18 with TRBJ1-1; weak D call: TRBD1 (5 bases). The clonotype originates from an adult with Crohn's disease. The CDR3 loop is CASSWGGNTEAFF. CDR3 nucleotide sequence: TGTGCCAGCTCTTGGGGGGGAAACACTGAAGCTTTCTTT.